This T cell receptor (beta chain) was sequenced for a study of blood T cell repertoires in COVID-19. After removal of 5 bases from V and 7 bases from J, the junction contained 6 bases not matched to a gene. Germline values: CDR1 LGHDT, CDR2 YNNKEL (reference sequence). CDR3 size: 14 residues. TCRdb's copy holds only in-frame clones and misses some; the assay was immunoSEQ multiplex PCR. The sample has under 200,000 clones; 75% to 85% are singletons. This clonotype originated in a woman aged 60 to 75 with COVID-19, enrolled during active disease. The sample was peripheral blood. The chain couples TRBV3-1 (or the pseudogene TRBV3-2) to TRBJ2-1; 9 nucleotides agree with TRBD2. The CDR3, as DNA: TGTGCCAGCAGCTTAGCGGGAGCTCATAATGAGCAGTTCTTC. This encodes CASSLAGAHNEQFF.